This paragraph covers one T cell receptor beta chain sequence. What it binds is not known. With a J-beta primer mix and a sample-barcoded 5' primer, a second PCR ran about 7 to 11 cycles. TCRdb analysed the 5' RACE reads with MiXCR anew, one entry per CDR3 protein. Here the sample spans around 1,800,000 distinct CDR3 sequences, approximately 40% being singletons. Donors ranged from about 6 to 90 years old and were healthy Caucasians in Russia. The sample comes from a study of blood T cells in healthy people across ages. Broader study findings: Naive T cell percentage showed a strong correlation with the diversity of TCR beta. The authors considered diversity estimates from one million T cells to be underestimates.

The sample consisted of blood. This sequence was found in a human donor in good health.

CDR3 DNA: TGTGCCAGCAGTTTTGGCTTTCACAATGAGCAGTTCTTC. The encoded protein is CASSFGFHNEQFF. The chain recombines TRBV12-3 or TRBV12-4 with TRBJ2-1; no clear D. With 3 bases removed from V and 5 bases from J, the gap between germline ends came to 8 bases. This CDR3 spans 13 amino acids.